A single TCR beta chain is shown here with its context. These data come from a study of T cells expressing NK-cell markers. TCRdb processed the 5' RACE reads again and assigns one entry to each CDR3 protein, with no DNA. The ten most abundant clones cover 37% of a sample with over 150,000 distinct CDR3 sequences. This CDR3 has 17 residues. CDR1 SGHVS and CDR2 FNYEAQ come from the germline V gene. The sequence was obtained from a woman in her forties or fifties in good health. The rearrangement joins TRBV7-6 to TRBJ2-2; TCRdb indicates TRBD2, and absent DNA this call remains unverified. Sequencing was done on a sample of blood T cells: a sorted CD56 or NKG2C T cell subset, CD4+ or CD8+ T cells, or bulk PBMC T cells (not recorded which). The CDR3 loop reads CASSSIAGGPNTGELFF.